The clone carrying this TCR beta chain was observed a handful of times. This record comes from a study of blood T cells in healthy people across ages. Germline CDR1 and CDR2: LNHNV and YYDKDF (reference sequence). V was trimmed by 0 bases and J by 2 bases, leaving 11 bases between them. The CDR3 consists of 15 residues. Sample-barcoded 5' priming and a J-beta primer mix drove a second PCR of 7 to 11 cycles. Per sample, CDR3-containing paired-end reads numbered at least 3 million. TCRdb re-called the 5' RACE reads with MiXCR, one entry per CDR3 protein. The sample holds more than 1 million distinct CDR3 sequences; 40% to 50% are singletons and the top ten take under 20%.

The sequence came from a woman aged 55-70 years in good health. The V call is TRBV15, the J call TRBJ2-7; D unresolved. The sample comprised blood. CDR3 bases: TGTGCCACCAGCAGAGATAGGGCGACGACCTACGAGCAGTACTTC. It translates to CATSRDRATTYEQYF.